Listed here is a single T cell receptor beta chain. This specimen belongs to a study of blood T cell repertoires in COVID-19. Sequenced by immunoSEQ multiplex PCR; TCRdb stores in-frame clones only, minus some. The profile shows about 350,000 clones, more than 70% of them singletons. Trimming cost V 6 bases and J 6 bases, with 14 bases left between them. CDR3 length equals 13 residues. Sequencing was performed on PBMCs or T cells enriched from blood (not recorded which). This receptor was obtained from a woman aged 30 to 39 who had been exposed to COVID-19. The chain joins TRBV12-3 or TRBV12-4 to TRBJ2-5; D gene unclear. The CDR3 DNA reads as TGTGCCAGCAGCCACGAGGAAGGAAAGACCCAGTACTTC. It is translated as CASSHEEGKTQYF.